This passage covers 18 T cell receptor beta chains from one sample sequenced in a study of T cell responses to AZD1222 COVID-19 vaccine. The protocol was immunoSEQ multiplex PCR, while the TCRdb copy is restricted to in-frame clones and leaves out a portion. The table has roughly 170,000 clones, approximately 94% seen once. Sequencing was performed on peripheral blood, taken 28 days after the second AZD1222 dose. These receptors all stem from an adult who received the AZD1222 COVID-19 vaccine.

The V gene is TRBV6-6, the J gene TRBJ1-2; 8 bases are a match to TRBD1. With V trimmed by 5 bases and J by 3 bases, 2 bases remained unmatched. CDR1 and CDR2 (germline): MNHNY, SVGAGI (reference sequence). This CDR3 has 13 amino acids. Here the CDR3 reads CASSKDRDYGYTF. The CDR3 region has the DNA TGTGCCAGCAGTAAGGACAGGGACTATGGCTACACCTTC.

This clone was seen a single time. The rearrangement joins TRBV5-1 to TRBJ2-1; the match to TRBD1 covers 9 bases. The V gene end was trimmed by 4 bases and the J gene end by 6 bases; junction bases not matched to a gene: 8. The CDR3 is made up of 15 amino acids. Germline V gene data show CDR1 as SGHRS and CDR2 as YFSETQ. DNA for the CDR3: TGCGCCAGCAGCGTAACAGGGGGCGCTCCCAATGAGCAGTTCTTC. Its protein product is CASSVTGGAPNEQFF.

The table lists this clone with a count of one. The chain has TRBV9 and TRBJ2-1; a possible D gene is TRBD2 (6 bases). Germline V gene lookup returns CDR1 SGDLS and CDR2 YYNGEE. The CDR3 loop spans 12 amino acids. Trimming took 4 bases from V and 7 from J, leaving 9 bases between them. CDR3 nucleotides: TGTGCCAGCAGCTCTCTAGCGAATGAGCAGTTCTTC. Translating gives CASSSLANEQFF.

The chain combines TRBV6-1 with TRBJ1-1; TRBD1 is a possible D gene (5 bases). V lost 0 bases, J lost 4 bases, and 12 bases lay in between. There are 15 residues in the CDR3. Germline V lookup: CDR1 MNHNS, CDR2 SASEGT. In DNA, the CDR3 is TGTGCCAGCAGTGAAGCGCCAGGGTCCCTCACTGAAGCTTTCTTT. Its protein is CASSEAPGSLTEAFF.

The chain carries TRBV19 and TRBJ1-5; D perhaps matches TRBD1 (5 bases). The CDR3 is made up of 13 amino acids. CDR1 LNHDA and CDR2 SQIVND come from the germline V gene (reference sequence). V was trimmed by 5 bases and J by 1 base, leaving 6 bases between them. The CDR3 coding sequence is TGTGCCAGTAGTTGGGGCAGCAATCAGCCCCAGCATTTT. It translates to CASSWGSNQPQHF.

As DNA, the CDR3 is TGCGCCAGCAGCCCTACGGGCGGCAGGTTTGGCTACACCTTC. Translating gives CASSPTGGRFGYTF. The V call is TRBV4-3, the J call TRBJ1-2; D uncertain. From germline, CDR1 is LGHNA and CDR2 YSLEER. The V end lost 4 bases, the J end lost 7 bases, and 16 bases lay between the germline ends. This CDR3 spans 14 amino acids.

Comment on this clone: At one end the junction does not follow the germline gene, possibly because of a read error. The chain recombines TRBV6-1 with TRBJ1-6, with D unclear. Looked up from germline, CDR1 is MNHNS and CDR2 is SASEGT. The CDR3 loop spans 14 amino acids. CDR3 loop: CASSEAALNSPLHF. The CDR3 bases are TGTGCCAGCAGTGAAGCGGCCCTAAATTCGCCCCTCCACTTT.

This clone was detected a few times. The chain links TRBV11-3 to TRBJ1-2; D may be TRBD1 (5 bases). Germline CDR1 and CDR2: SGHNT and YENEEA. V gave up 5 bases and J gave up 2 bases, with 6 bases separating them. The CDR3 length is 12 residues. In DNA form, the CDR3 reads TGTGCCAGCAGCGGACACAACTATGGCTACACCTTC. Translation: CASSGHNYGYTF. The variable domain in full, with the rest retrieved from reference TRBV11-3 and TRBJ1-2, is EAGVVQSPRYKIIEKKQPVAFWCNPISGHNTLYWYLQNLGQGPELLIRYENEEAVDDSQLPKDRFSAERLKGVDSTLKIQPAELGDSAVYLCASSGHNYGYTFGSGTRLTVV.

J is TRBJ2-4 and V is TRBV2; 11 positions match TRBD2. Germline lookup yields CDR1 SNHLY and CDR2 FYNNEI. Germline trimming cut 1 base from V and 5 bases from J; bases unmatched to any gene: 4. This CDR3 is built from 16 residues. Here the CDR3 reads CASSEGASGGQNIQYF. In DNA, the CDR3 is TGTGCCAGCAGTGAAGGGGCTAGCGGGGGGCAAAACATTCAGTACTTC. The full variable domain, with the rest looked up from reference TRBV2 and TRBJ2-4, is EPEVTQTPSHQVTQMGQEVILRCVPISNHLYFYWYRQILGQKVEFLVSFYNNEISEKSEIFDDQFSVERPDGSNFTLKIRSTKLEDSAMYFCASSEGASGGQNIQYFGAGTRLSVL.

J is TRBJ2-2 and V is TRBV27; D is ambiguous. CDR3 length: 14 residues. Germline CDR1 is MNHEY and CDR2 is SMNVEV (reference sequence). V was pared by 2 bases and J by 7 bases, with 11 bases between. CDR3 sequence reads: CASSLGQASGELFF. The CDR3 DNA sequence: TGTGCCAGCAGTTTAGGGCAAGCCAGCGGGGAGCTGTTTTTT.

This sequence joins TRBV5-4 and TRBJ2-7, with 10 bases lining up with TRBD2. The trim removed 0 bases at V and 2 bases at J, leaving 8 bases unmatched. CDR1 and CDR2 (germline): SGHNT, YYREEE (reference sequence). The CDR3 extends over 17 amino acids. CDR3 sequence: CASSLAGLAGVPYEQYF. The CDR3 DNA is TGTGCCAGCAGCTTGGCCGGCCTAGCGGGAGTACCCTACGAGCAGTACTTC.

The chain links TRBV7-9 to TRBJ2-1; 7 bases map to TRBD2. The V gene end was trimmed by 5 bases and the J gene end by 7 bases; junction bases not matched to a gene: 2. Germline assignment: CDR1 SEHNR and CDR2 FQNEAQ (reference sequence). The CDR3 runs to 12 residues. DNA of the CDR3: TGTGCCAGCAGCGGACTAGAGAATGAGCAGTTCTTC. It translates to CASSGLENEQFF. Filled out from reference TRBV7-9 and TRBJ2-1, the complete variable domain reads DTGVSQNPRHKITKRGQNVTFRCDPISEHNRLYWYRQTLGQGPEFLTYFQNEAQLEKSRLLSDRFSAERPKGSFSTLEIQRTEQGDSAMYLCASSGLENEQFFGPGTRLTVL.

A single count supports this clone. The same CDR3 is also encoded by other DNA sequences in this sample. The chain recombines TRBV7-9 with TRBJ1-5; D unclear. The CDR3 contains 13 residues. The germline CDR1 and CDR2 sequences are SEHNR and FQNEAQ (reference sequence). Trimming shortened V by 5 bases and J by 2 bases, and 7 bases separated the two germline ends. The CDR3 DNA sequence: TGTGCCAGCAGCCGGGCCGGCAATCAGCCCCAGCATTTT. It codes for CASSRAGNQPQHF.

This rearrangement joins TRBV19 to TRBJ1-1; no clear D gene. V shed 7 bases and J shed 0 bases, with 9 bases lying between them. The CDR3 contains 13 residues. CDR1 and CDR2 from the germline V gene are LNHDA and SQIVND (reference sequence). This chain's CDR3 is CASKLGMNTEAFF. CDR3 coding DNA: TGTGCCAGTAAATTGGGGATGAACACTGAAGCTTTCTTT.

V gene TRBV6-5 combines with J gene TRBJ2-1, with a possible D match to TRBD2 (6 bases). Germline lookup yields CDR1 MNHEY and CDR2 SVGAGI. The CDR3 contains 14 residues. V was pared by 6 bases and J by 6 bases, with 15 bases between. The CDR3 sequence is CASRRDLQSNEQFF. The CDR3 DNA is TGTGCCAGCAGGCGGGACTTACAGAGCAATGAGCAGTTCTTC.

This chain links TRBV7-2 with TRBJ2-6, with D unclear. The CDR3 length is 16 residues. CDR1 and CDR2 from the germline V gene are SGHTA and FQGNSA. V gave up 1 base and J gave up 2 bases, with 9 bases separating them. The CDR3 region has the DNA TGTGCCAGCAGCTTAGAAAGGGTCGCTGGGGCCAACGTCCTGACTTTC. It yields the protein CASSLERVAGANVLTF.

J is TRBJ1-4 and V is TRBV4-1; D not certain. The CDR3 has 15 residues. V shed 4 bases and J shed 9 bases, with 18 bases lying between them. Looked up from germline, CDR1 is MGHRA and CDR2 is YSYEKL. CDR3 region: CASSLTTVGVQKLFF. In DNA, the CDR3 is TGCGCCAGCAGCCTAACTACAGTCGGGGTGCAAAAACTGTTTTTT.

The genes are TRBV4-1 and TRBJ2-5, with 12 nucleotides matching TRBD2. CDR1 is MGHRA, CDR2 YSYEKL, per germline. The CDR3 consists of 19 residues. V was pared by 1 base and J by 1 base, with 10 bases of the junction left unmatched. The CDR3 bases are TGCGCCAGCAGCCAAGGACGGGGGAAGACTAGCGGGGGCCAAGAGACCCAGTACTTC. Translation: CASSQGRGKTSGGQETQYF.